This T cell receptor (beta chain) was found in a study of T cell clonotyping in hematopoietic cell transplantation. V was trimmed by 4 bases and J by 1 base, leaving 11 bases between them. This CDR3 has 14 residues. In germline, CDR1 is SNHLY, CDR2 FYNNEI. Using immunoSEQ multiplex PCR, the repertoire was profiled, and TCRdb retains in-frame clones only, with some absent. The sample consists of approximately 8,800 clones, 90% to 95% of them appearing once. Sequences were derived from PBMCs, sampled 100 days after allogeneic stem cell transplant. V gene TRBV2 combines with J gene TRBJ2-7; TRBD1 is a possible D gene (6 bases). This clonotype originated in a male patient in his 50s who had an allogeneic stem cell transplant from a related donor, so T cells may come from the graft donor. Some clones in this sample may be carry-over from other donors' samples. The CDR3 reads CASSVKTGSYEQYF. CDR3 sequence (DNA): TGTGCCAGCAGTGTAAAGACAGGATCCTACGAGCAGTACTTC.